The table lists the clone carrying this T cell receptor beta chain with a few counts. TCRdb itself ran the 5' RACE reads through MiXCR, one entry per CDR3 protein. This table holds tens of thousands of distinct CDR3 sequences, 16% found once. V was shortened by 2 bases and J by 6 bases, with 13 bases between the two germline ends. CDR3 length: 14 amino acids. Germline assignment: CDR1 SGHDN and CDR2 FVKESK. This sample is drawn from a study of T cells of healthy individuals. The TCR sequence derives from a human donor in good health. The rearrangement joins TRBV14 to TRBJ1-1; the D is unclear. The CDR3 loop is CASSQPWGNAEAFF. The CDR3 nucleotides read TGTGCCAGCAGCCAACCGTGGGGTAACGCTGAAGCTTTCTTT. Variable domain in full (rest from reference TRBV14 and TRBJ1-1): EAGVTQFPSHSVIEKGQTVTLRCDPISGHDNLYWYRRVMGKEIKFLLHFVKESKQDESGMPNNRFLAERTGGTYSTLKVQPAELEDSGVYFCASSQPWGNAEAFFGQGTRLTVV.